This T cell receptor (beta chain) was identified in a study of post-analysis software for immune sequencing data. Study in general: Relapsing-remitting, secondary progressive and progressive-relapsing multiple sclerosis courses were included. Findings of the study overall: Batch-mates among the samples co-clustered strongly by F measure. With TRBV5-6, TRBV5-1 and TRBV20-1 included, about five TRBV segments were more frequent in patients than in controls.

Tagging with unique molecular identifiers was a feature of the TCR beta cDNA libraries. MiXCR, applied by TCRdb to the PCR reads, yields one record per CDR3 protein. Of about 500,000 distinct CDR3 sequences listed, less than 45% are singletons. V dropped 6 bases and J dropped 1; count of bases not matched to a gene: 6. Germline V gene data show CDR1 as DFQATT and CDR2 as SNEGSKA (reference sequence). The CDR3 is 14 amino acids. This clonotype was observed many times. What it recognizes is unknown. The clonotype comes from a girl aged 5 to 17 with multiple sclerosis. The chain is built from TRBV20-1 and TRBJ2-5, with 9 bases identical to TRBD2. Sequenced: blood. The CDR3: CSAASGTAQETQYF. In DNA, the CDR3 is TGCAGTGCCGCTAGCGGGACAGCCCAAGAGACCCAGTACTTC.